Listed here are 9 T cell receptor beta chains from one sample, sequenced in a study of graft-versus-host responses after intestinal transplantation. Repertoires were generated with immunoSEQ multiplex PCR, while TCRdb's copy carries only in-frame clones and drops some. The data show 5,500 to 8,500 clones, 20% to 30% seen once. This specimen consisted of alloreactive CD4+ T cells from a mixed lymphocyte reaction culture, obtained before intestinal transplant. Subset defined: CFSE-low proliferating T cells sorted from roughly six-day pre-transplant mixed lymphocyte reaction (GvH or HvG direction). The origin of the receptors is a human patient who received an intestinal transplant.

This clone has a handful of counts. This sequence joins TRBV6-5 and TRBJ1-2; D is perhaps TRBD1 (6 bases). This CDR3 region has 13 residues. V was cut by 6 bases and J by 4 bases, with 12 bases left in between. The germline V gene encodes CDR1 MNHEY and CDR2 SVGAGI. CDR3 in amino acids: CASSRGGAYGYTF. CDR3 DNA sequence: TGTGCCAGCAGCCGCGGGGGGGCCTATGGCTACACCTTC.

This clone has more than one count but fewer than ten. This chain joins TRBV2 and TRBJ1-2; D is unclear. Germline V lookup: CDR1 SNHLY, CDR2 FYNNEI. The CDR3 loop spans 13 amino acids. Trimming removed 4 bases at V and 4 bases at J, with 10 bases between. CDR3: CASSARHTYGYTF. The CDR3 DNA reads TGTGCCAGCAGTGCCCGACACACCTATGGCTACACCTTC.

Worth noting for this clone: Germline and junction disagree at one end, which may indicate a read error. CDR3 region: CANSLIFGELFF. CDR3 DNA: TGTGCCAACAGCTTAATCTTCGGGGAGCTGTTTTTT. The chain links TRBV11-2 to TRBJ2-2; D call uncertain. The V gene's germline CDR1 is SGHAT and CDR2 FQNNGV. This CDR3 comprises 12 residues. The full variable domain, with the rest looked up from reference TRBV11-2 and TRBJ2-2, is EAGVAQSPRYKIIEKRQSVAFWCNPISGHATLYWYQQILGQGPKLLIQFQNNGVVDDSQLPKDRFSAERLKGVDSTLKIQPAKLEDSAVYLCANSLIFGELFFGEGSRLTVL.

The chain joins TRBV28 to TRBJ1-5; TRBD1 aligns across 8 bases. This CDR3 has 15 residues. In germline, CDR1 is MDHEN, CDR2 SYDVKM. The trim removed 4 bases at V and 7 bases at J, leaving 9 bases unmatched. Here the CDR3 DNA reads TGTGCCAGCAGTTATTACGACAGGGGTGGACAGCCCCAGCATTTT. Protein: CASSYYDRGGQPQHF.

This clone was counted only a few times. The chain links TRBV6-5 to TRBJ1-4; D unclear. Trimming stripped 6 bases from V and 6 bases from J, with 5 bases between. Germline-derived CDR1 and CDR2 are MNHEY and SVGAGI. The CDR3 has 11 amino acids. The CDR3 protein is CASSSYEKLFF. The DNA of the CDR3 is TGTGCCAGCAGCTCCTATGAAAAACTGTTTTTT.

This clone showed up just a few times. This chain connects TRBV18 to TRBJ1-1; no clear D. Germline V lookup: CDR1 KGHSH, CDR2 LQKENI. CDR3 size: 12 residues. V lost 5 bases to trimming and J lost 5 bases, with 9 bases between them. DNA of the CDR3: TGTGCCAGCTCAAAGGGCGGTACTGAAGCTTTCTTT. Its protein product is CASSKGGTEAFF.

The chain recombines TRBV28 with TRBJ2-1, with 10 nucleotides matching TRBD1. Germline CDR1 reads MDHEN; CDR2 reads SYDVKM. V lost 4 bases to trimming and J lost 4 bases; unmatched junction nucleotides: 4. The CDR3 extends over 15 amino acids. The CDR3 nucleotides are TGTGCCAGCAGTTCAGGGACAGGGGTATACAATGAGCAGTTCTTC. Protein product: CASSSGTGVYNEQFF.

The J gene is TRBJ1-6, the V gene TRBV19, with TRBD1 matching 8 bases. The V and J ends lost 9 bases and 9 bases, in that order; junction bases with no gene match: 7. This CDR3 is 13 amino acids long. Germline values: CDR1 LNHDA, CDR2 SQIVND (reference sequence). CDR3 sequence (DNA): TGTGCCAGCGGGGACAGGTTTTTTTCACCCCTCCACTTT. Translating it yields CASGDRFFSPLHF.

The CDR3 coding sequence is TGCAGCGTAGCGGGAGACCCTAACACCGGGGAGCTGTTTTTT. Its protein is CSVAGDPNTGELFF. This chain uses TRBV29-1 with TRBJ2-2, with 8 bases aligning to TRBD2. The germline CDR1 and CDR2 sequences are SQVTM and ANQGSEA. J gave up 2 bases and V 6 bases, and 5 bases lay outside the gene matches. The CDR3 has 14 residues.